The next 9 T cell receptor beta chains were all read from a single sample in a study of cytomegalovirus exposure and HLA in healthy donors. In the PCR, 60 Vbeta and 13 Jbeta primers were used. Using immunoSEQ multiplex PCR, the repertoire was profiled, and TCRdb retains in-frame clones only, with some absent. The sample yields approximately 200,000 clones, around three quarters seen once. What was sequenced was PBMCs. These receptors all stem from a woman younger than 35 in good health and CMV-seronegative.

The chain combines TRBV28 with TRBJ1-2; 10 bases are shared with TRBD1. J was trimmed by 1 base and V by 2 bases; bases with no gene match: 10. The CDR3 contains 18 residues. Germline loops: CDR1 MDHEN, CDR2 SYDVKM. CDR3 coding DNA: TGTGCCAGCAGTTTACTCACTGCCGGGACAGGGGTTAACTATGGCTACACCTTC. As protein: CASSLLTAGTGVNYGYTF.

The V gene is TRBV7-9, the J gene TRBJ2-7; 10 bases line up with TRBD1. This CDR3 is 15 amino acids long. The ends lost 1 base at V and 4 bases at J; junction bases unmatched: 4. The germline V gene encodes CDR1 SEHNR and CDR2 FQNEAQ (reference sequence). CDR3 DNA: TGTGCCAGCAGCTTAGTGGGACAGGGGAGATACGAGCAGTACTTC. Translating gives CASSLVGQGRYEQYF.

The rearrangement joins TRBV7-9 to TRBJ2-1; 13 positions match TRBD2. The CDR3 is made up of 16 amino acids. Germline values: CDR1 SEHNR, CDR2 FQNEAQ (reference sequence). V was pared by 5 bases and J by 9 bases, with 10 bases of the junction left unmatched. The CDR3 is CASSDEGTSGKSEQFF. CDR3 nucleotides: TGTGCCAGCAGCGACGAGGGGACTAGCGGGAAAAGTGAGCAGTTCTTC.

The chain couples TRBV6-1 to TRBJ2-7, with 9 bases aligning to TRBD1. The CDR3 is made up of 15 amino acids. After removal of 2 bases from V and 2 bases from J, the junction contained 4 bases not matched to a gene. Germline CDR1 is MNHNS and CDR2 is SASEGT. The CDR3 here is CASSEKTGGAYEQYF. CDR3 bases: TGTGCCAGCAGTGAAAAAACAGGGGGCGCCTACGAGCAGTACTTC.

This clone is medium-sized (0.01 to 0.1%) by share. The rearrangement joins TRBV6-4 to TRBJ2-1; weak D call: TRBD1 (6 bases). The V end was cut by 3 bases, the J end by 7 bases, with 10 bases between. The germline gives CDR1 MRHNA, CDR2 SNTAGT. CDR3 length equals 13 residues. The CDR3 here is CASSEGAENEQFF. In DNA, the CDR3 is TGTGCCAGCAGTGAGGGGGCGGAAAATGAGCAGTTCTTC.

The V and J genes are TRBV10-3 and TRBJ1-2, with D perhaps TRBD1 (5 bases). The V and J ends lost 0 bases and 3 bases respectively, with 11 bases between them. Per the germline V gene, CDR1 is ENHRY and CDR2 is SYGVKD. The CDR3 sequence is 15 residues long. The CDR3: CAISESTPGHYGYTF. CDR3 in DNA: TGTGCCATCAGTGAGTCGACTCCAGGGCACTATGGCTACACCTTC.

In its sample, this clone was seen once. J is TRBJ2-1 and V is TRBV19; TRBD1 matches at 7 bases. Germline CDR1 LNHDA, CDR2 SQIVND (reference sequence). V shed 1 base and J 8 bases; nucleotides not matched to a gene: 14. The CDR3 is 17 residues long. Here the CDR3 DNA reads TGTGCCAGTAGTATAGCCCGGACAGGATGGGCGAGGGATGAGCAGTTCTTC. As protein: CASSIARTGWARDEQFF.

This chain uses TRBV6-6 with TRBJ1-6; no clear D gene. Trimming took off 0 bases at V and 8 bases at J, with 8 bases between the two ends. The CDR3 consists of 14 residues. The germline V gene encodes CDR1 MNHNY and CDR2 SVGAGI (reference sequence). The CDR3 bases are TGTGCCAGCAGTTACTCTGGGGAGGATTCACCCCTCCACTTT. Translation gives CASSYSGEDSPLHF.

This rearrangement joins TRBV14 to TRBJ1-1; D is unresolved. CDR1 and CDR2 from the germline V gene are SGHDN and FVKESK. The CDR3 runs to 14 residues. V shed 4 bases and J shed 2 bases, with 11 bases lying between them. CDR3 sequence: CASSPTRKNTEAFF. DNA for the CDR3: TGTGCCAGCAGCCCGACCAGGAAAAACACTGAAGCTTTCTTT.